The following is a T cell receptor beta chain sequence with its context. TCRdb reanalysed the RACE reads using MiXCR and keeps one entry per CDR3 protein. The sample holds about 90,000 distinct CDR3 sequences, roughly 11% seen once. This entry comes from a study of human T cells and chemical hapten exposure. Regarding time point: patch test 3, about 24 weeks after DPC sensitization. Indicated treatment: therapeutic diphenylcyclopropenone sensitization with weekly scalp DPC. Samples of blood were obtained prior to the application of each patch test. Donors, patients with alopecia ranging from 18 to 70 years old and judged suitable for DPC, provided samples. V trimming: 5 bases; J trimming: 6 bases; junction bases outside the gene matches: 19. CDR3 size: 19 residues. Germline CDR1 is SGHTA and CDR2 is FQGNSA.

The source was whole blood, collected in connection with sensitization to the hapten diphenylcyclopropenone (DPC). The rearrangement links TRBV7-2 to TRBJ2-1, with 10 positions matching TRBD2. The sequence came from a woman under 40 with alopecia areata. Some clones in this sample may be carry-over from other donors' samples. DNA for the CDR3: TGTGCCAGCAGCCTAACCACCGCAGGGCTAGCGGGAGAGTCCAATGAGCAGTTCTTC. As protein: CASSLTTAGLAGESNEQFF. Supplemented by reference TRBV7-2 and TRBJ2-1, the full variable domain reads GAGVSQSPSNKVTEKGKDVELRCDPISGHTALYWYRQSLGQGLEFLIYFQGNSAPDKSGLPSDRFSAERTGGSVSTLTIQRTQQEDSAVYLCASSLTTAGLAGESNEQFFGPGTRLTVL.